The 30 T cell receptor beta chains below all came from one sample that was sequenced in a study of beta chain features in type 1 diabetes. Their target antigens are unknown. Study-wide results and caveats: Shortening that was moderate but significant affected the TCRB CDR3s of Type 1 diabetes patients in all four CD4+ subsets.

Sequenced material consisted of expressed TCRB transcripts (all of the isolated RNA was reverse transcribed). Data came from immunoSEQ multiplex PCR; TCRdb stores just in-frame clones and leaves some out. There are 150,000 or so clones in the sample; 6.5% to 10% occur only once, and more than 0.5% lies in the top ten. Sequences were obtained from central memory CD4+ T cells from blood. All receptors derive from a woman aged 18-29 years with type 1 diabetes.

This clone was counted a few times. This sequence joins TRBV5-1 and TRBJ1-4; 10 nucleotides line up with TRBD1. V lost 0 bases, J lost 8 bases, and 4 bases stayed unmatched. This CDR3 is 15 amino acids long. Germline-derived CDR1 and CDR2 are SGHRS and YFSETQ. In DNA, the CDR3 is TGCGCCAGCAGCTTGGCAGGACAGGGGGACGAAAAACTGTTTTTT. Residues: CASSLAGQGDEKLFF.

The rearrangement links TRBV6-1 to TRBJ2-7, with 7 nucleotides matching TRBD1. Germline trimming cut 6 bases from V and 2 bases from J; bases unmatched to any gene: 7. CDR1 and CDR2 (germline): MNHNS, SASEGT. The CDR3 has 14 amino acids. CDR3 nucleotides: TGTGCCAGCAGCTCAGGACAGGCCGCCTACGAGCAGTACTTC. Protein product: CASSSGQAAYEQYF.

This chain joins TRBV4-3 and TRBJ2-7; D may be TRBD1 (5 bases). From germline, CDR1 is LGHNA and CDR2 YSLEER. This CDR3 contains 15 residues. V was pared by 0 bases and J by 1 base, with 10 bases between. CDR3: CASSQEVRQSYEQYF. The DNA for the CDR3 is TGCGCCAGCAGCCAAGAAGTAAGACAGTCCTACGAGCAGTACTTC.

The CDR3 protein is CASSLVKDTAYEQYF. The CDR3 DNA reads as TGTGCCAGTAGTCTTGTCAAGGACACAGCCTACGAGCAGTACTTC. The chain has TRBV19 and TRBJ2-5; D is perhaps TRBD1 (5 bases). Matching the DNA end better, TRBJ2-7 makes the J call doubtful. The CDR3 runs to 15 residues. Germline V CDR1 and CDR2: LNHDA, SQIVND (reference sequence).

The chain carries TRBV7-9 and TRBJ1-6; the D is unclear. The CDR3 loop spans 15 amino acids. Germline-derived CDR1 and CDR2 are SEHNR and FQNEAQ (reference sequence). Deletions cut 2 bases from V and 0 bases from J, with 5 bases between. In nucleotides, the CDR3 is TGTGCCAGCAGCTTACACAGCTCCTATAATTCACCCCTCCACTTT. Translation gives CASSLHSSYNSPLHF.

The rearrangement joins TRBV5-4 to TRBJ2-1, with D possibly being TRBD1 (6 bases). The V end was cut by 5 bases, the J end by 2 bases, with 11 bases between. Germline V gene sequence: CDR1 SGHNT, CDR2 YYREEE (reference sequence). CDR3 length equals 14 residues. The CDR3: CASRSGTTYNEQFF. As DNA, the CDR3 is TGTGCCAGCAGGTCCGGGACAACCTACAATGAGCAGTTCTTC.

The chain uses TRBV7-2 and TRBJ2-6, with 8 bases aligning to TRBD2. With 4 bases clipped from V and 0 bases from J, the junction kept 2 bases outside the gene matches. From germline, CDR1 is SGHTA and CDR2 FQGNSA. This CDR3 contains 16 residues. CDR3 loop: CASSSGLASGANVLTF. The CDR3, as DNA: TGTGCCAGCAGCTCCGGACTAGCCTCTGGGGCCAACGTCCTGACTTTC.

A few counts support this clone. The chain has TRBV14 and TRBJ2-5; D is possibly TRBD2 (6 bases). Per germline, CDR1 SGHDN and CDR2 FVKESK. Trimming left V 1 base short and J 5 bases short, with 11 bases between. The CDR3 loop spans 14 amino acids. The CDR3 reads CASSQGSGGETQYF. Here the CDR3 DNA reads TGTGCCAGCAGCCAAGGATCAGGAGGGGAGACCCAGTACTTC.

This rearrangement joins TRBV19 to TRBJ2-3, with 12 bases that match TRBD2. Germline CDR1 and CDR2: LNHDA and SQIVND (reference sequence). This CDR3 is built from 15 residues. J lost 2 bases, V lost 5 bases, and 2 bases had no gene match. CDR3 nucleotides: TGTGCCAGTAGTGGGACTAGCGGGCCCACAGATACGCAGTATTTT. As protein: CASSGTSGPTDTQYF.

This clone was detected a few times. The sample has other DNA sequences that encode this CDR3 too. The chain carries TRBV7-9 and TRBJ2-1; the match to TRBD2 covers 9 bases. Germline trimming cut 3 bases from V and 8 bases from J; bases unmatched to any gene: 2. Per the germline V gene, CDR1 is SEHNR and CDR2 is FQNEAQ (reference sequence). This CDR3 contains 13 residues. CDR3 region: CASSLAGGDEQFF. The CDR3 nucleotides are TGTGCCAGCAGCTTGGCGGGGGGGGATGAGCAGTTCTTC.

This clone was recorded a few times. V and J are TRBV5-4 and TRBJ1-6; perhaps TRBD1 as D (6 bases). Germline loops: CDR1 SGHNT, CDR2 YYREEE (reference sequence). V lost 8 bases, J lost 0 bases, and 12 bases lay in between. The CDR3 runs to 15 residues. CDR3: CASRQAFSYNSPLHF. CDR3 DNA: TGTGCCAGTCGACAGGCCTTCTCCTATAATTCACCCCTCCACTTT.

The DNA of the CDR3 is TGTGCCAGCAGCCAGAAGACTAGCGCATACAATGAGCAGTTCTTC. As protein: CASSQKTSAYNEQFF. The chain joins TRBV9 to TRBJ2-1; 8 bases are shared with TRBD2. With 4 bases clipped from V and 4 bases from J, the junction kept 7 bases outside the gene matches. CDR1 and CDR2 from the germline V gene are SGDLS and YYNGEE. The CDR3 is 15 residues long. The full variable domain, its missing parts supplied by reference TRBV9 and TRBJ2-1, is DSGVTQTPKHLITATGQRVTLRCSPRSGDLSVYWYQQSLDQGLQFLIQYYNGEERAKGNILERFSAQQFPDLHSELNLSSLELGDSALYFCASSQKTSAYNEQFFGPGTRLTVL.

The genes are TRBV4-3 and TRBJ2-5; D gene uncertain. Germline-derived CDR1 and CDR2 are LGHNA and YSLEER. V was pared by 1 base and J by 1 base, with 10 bases between. The CDR3 has 15 residues. Written as DNA, the CDR3 is TGCGCCAGCAGCCAAGGTGAGGCTAGCCAAGAGACCCAGTACTTC. This encodes CASSQGEASQETQYF.

This clone was counted only a few times. The gene calls are TRBV2 and TRBJ1-1; 7 bases fit TRBD1. Trimming removed 8 bases from V and 1 base from J; junction bases left unmatched: 4. This CDR3 region has 13 residues. Germline CDR1 is SNHLY and CDR2 is FYNNEI. The CDR3, as DNA: TGTGCCAGCCGACAGGGAACGAACACTGAAGCTTTCTTT. It yields the protein CASRQGTNTEAFF.

This clone was recorded a few times. The chain is built from TRBV4-2 and TRBJ2-5, with a possible D match to TRBD2 (6 bases). The ends were cut back, 4 bases at V and 0 bases at J, with 12 bases in the middle. Germline V CDR1 and CDR2: LGHNA, YNFKEQ. The CDR3 runs 15 residues. The CDR3, as DNA: TGTGCCAGCAGCCCCCGGCCTAGCGACCAAGAGACCCAGTACTTC. Translation gives CASSPRPSDQETQYF.

The chain couples TRBV5-4 to TRBJ1-1; 8 nucleotides line up with TRBD1. Germline lookup yields CDR1 SGHNT and CDR2 YYREEE (reference sequence). The CDR3 consists of 14 residues. Germline trimming cut 3 bases from V and 5 bases from J; bases unmatched to any gene: 6. CDR3 DNA: TGTGCCAGCAGCTGGGCAGGGGGCCAGACTGAAGCTTTCTTT. Amino acids: CASSWAGGQTEAFF.

A few counts support this clone. The chain carries TRBV4-3 and TRBJ2-1; 11 nucleotides agree with TRBD2. The germline CDR1 and CDR2 sequences are LGHNA and YSLEER. This CDR3 is 18 amino acids long. V was pared by 5 bases and J by 0 bases, with 9 bases of the junction left unmatched. CDR3 protein: CASSGSSGGSSSYNEQFF. The CDR3 region has the DNA TGCGCCAGCAGCGGATCTAGCGGGGGGTCAAGCTCCTACAATGAGCAGTTCTTC.

The CDR3 DNA reads TGCGCCAGCAGCCAGGATCGGAGGGACTATGGCTACACCTTC. Its protein is CASSQDRRDYGYTF. V and J are TRBV5-1 and TRBJ1-2; D gene unclear. The CDR3 is 14 amino acids. Looked up from germline, CDR1 is SGHRS and CDR2 is YFSETQ. The V and J ends lost 4 bases and 3 bases respectively, with 13 bases between them.

The gene calls are TRBV30 and TRBJ1-2; perhaps TRBD1 as D (6 bases). The CDR3 is made up of 14 amino acids. V gave up 3 bases and J gave up 4 bases, with 15 bases separating them. The V gene's germline CDR1 is GTSNPN and CDR2 SVGIG (reference sequence). The CDR3 nucleotides read TGTGCCTGGAGCCGAAAACAGGGTAGCTATGGCTACACCTTC. Translating gives CAWSRKQGSYGYTF.

This chain uses TRBV11-2 with TRBJ2-5; D possibly corresponds to TRBD1 (5 bases). Germline loops: CDR1 SGHAT, CDR2 FQNNGV. This CDR3 spans 13 amino acids. Trimming stripped 5 bases from V and 5 bases from J, with 12 bases between. Here the CDR3 DNA reads TGTGCCAGCAGCAGGGGTTTGGAGGAGACCCAGTACTTC. Translating gives CASSRGLEETQYF.

This clone was picked up a small number of times. This rearrangement joins TRBV27 to TRBJ2-5, with D unclear. CDR1 is MNHEY and CDR2 is SMNVEV in the germline V gene (reference sequence). V shed 5 bases and J shed 0 bases, with 4 bases lying between them. The CDR3 spans 12 residues. The CDR3 loop reads CASSPYQETQYF. CDR3 bases: TGTGCCAGCAGTCCGTACCAAGAGACCCAGTACTTC.

This clone has a handful of counts. The chain recombines TRBV6-5 with TRBJ2-4; D unclear. Trimming left V 4 bases short and J 8 bases short, with 9 bases between. There are 12 residues in the CDR3. CDR1 and CDR2 (germline): MNHEY, SVGAGI. The DNA of the CDR3 is TGTGCCAGCAGTTCCGCCCGGGACATTCAGTACTTC. This gives the protein CASSSARDIQYF.

The chain recombines TRBV5-4 with TRBJ2-1; TRBD2 matches at 8 bases. This CDR3 region has 17 residues. J gave up 8 bases and V 4 bases, and 17 bases lay outside the gene matches. CDR1 SGHNT and CDR2 YYREEE come from the germline V gene (reference sequence). CDR3 region: CASSPGVGGGPLDEQFF. In DNA, the CDR3 is TGTGCCAGCAGCCCAGGTGTAGGCGGGGGGCCTTTGGATGAGCAGTTCTTC. Full variable domain (outside the CDR3, taken from reference TRBV5-4 and TRBJ2-1): ETGVTQSPTHLIKTRGQQVTLRCSSQSGHNTVSWYQQALGQGPQFIFQYYREEENGRGNFPPRFSGLQFPNYSSELNVNALELDDSALYLCASSPGVGGGPLDEQFFGPGTRLTVL.

This clone has just a few counts. J is TRBJ1-2 and V is TRBV6-5; 7 nucleotides match TRBD1. The germline V gene encodes CDR1 MNHEY and CDR2 SVGAGI. This CDR3 contains 12 residues. Losses at the gene ends were 7 bases for V and 6 bases for J; bases not matched to a gene: 5. CDR3 protein: CASNPDRDGYTF. The DNA for the CDR3 is TGTGCCAGCAACCCTGACAGGGATGGCTACACCTTC.

The J gene is TRBJ2-7, the V gene TRBV19, with 11 bases lining up with TRBD2. The CDR3 runs to 15 residues. The germline gives CDR1 LNHDA, CDR2 SQIVND (reference sequence). J gave up 1 base and V 5 bases, and 4 bases lay outside the gene matches. CDR3 in amino acids: CASSAGTSGSYEQYF. The CDR3 DNA reads TGTGCCAGTAGTGCCGGGACTAGCGGATCCTACGAGCAGTACTTC.

In this sample, this clone turned up a few times. The chain uses TRBV19 and TRBJ2-7; maybe TRBD1 (6 bases). This CDR3 is 11 amino acids long. Trimming shortened V by 3 bases and J by 12 bases, and 12 bases separated the two germline ends. CDR1 is LNHDA, CDR2 SQIVND, per germline (reference sequence). In DNA, the CDR3 is TGTGCCAGTAGTATCTCCGGGACAACGTACTTC. This translates into CASSISGTTYF.

This clone was recorded a few times. The rearrangement joins TRBV27 to TRBJ1-1; D call uncertain. The CDR3 consists of 13 residues. Trimming stripped 9 bases from V and 3 bases from J, with 14 bases between. CDR1 is MNHEY, CDR2 SMNVEV, per germline (reference sequence). DNA of the CDR3: TGTGCCAGAAGCCGGGAAAGCGACACTGAAGCTTTCTTT. The encoded protein is CARSRESDTEAFF.

This clone was seen only a few times. The CDR3 spells CASSLAGLADNEQFF. For the CDR3, the DNA is TGCGCCAGCAGCTTGGCGGGACTAGCGGACAATGAGCAGTTCTTC. This chain uses TRBV5-1 with TRBJ2-1; TRBD2 agrees at 11 bases. The CDR3 loop spans 15 amino acids. The V gene's germline CDR1 is SGHRS and CDR2 YFSETQ. V was clipped by 0 bases and J by 5 bases; unmatched bases: 1.

The chain employs TRBV14 and TRBJ1-1, with 7 bases aligning to TRBD1. From germline, CDR1 is SGHDN and CDR2 FVKESK. CDR3 length equals 15 residues. Trimming took 4 bases from V and 10 from J; bases not matched to a gene: 15. As DNA, the CDR3 is TGTGCCAGCAGCCGGACAAGGGGGCTCTCTTTTCGAGCTTTCTTT. Translation gives CASSRTRGLSFRAFF. The whole variable domain, filled in from reference TRBV14 and TRBJ1-1, reads EAGVTQFPSHSVIEKGQTVTLRCDPISGHDNLYWYRRVMGKEIKFLLHFVKESKQDESGMPNNRFLAERTGGTYSTLKVQPAELEDSGVYFCASSRTRGLSFRAFFGQGTRLTVV.

This clone was counted only a few times. The chain links TRBV4-3 to TRBJ1-4; D ambiguous. CDR3 length: 15 residues. Trimming pared 1 base from V and 3 bases from J, leaving 9 bases between. Germline CDR1 and CDR2: LGHNA and YSLEER. CDR3 residues: CASSQGYAANEKLFF. As DNA, the CDR3 is TGCGCCAGCAGCCAAGGGTACGCGGCTAATGAAAAACTGTTTTTT.